This T cell receptor beta chain stems from a study of shared clonotypes between healthy human individuals (dated by TCRdb to 2020 to 2022). Context from the whole study: The cohort included three men and two women between 18 and 49 years of age. For each donor, CD4 naive and CD4 memory were each run on three plates, CD8 naive on two plates, and CD8 memory on one plate. Per donor, leukapheresis produced somewhere between about 0.94 and 9.5 billion PBMCs. To increase sequencing depth and limit assay-specific biases, TCR repertoire library preparation and sequencing were carried out by different laboratories using diverse techniques. To estimate repertoire size and how much clonotypes are shared between individuals, the study performed deep sequencing of blood TCR repertoires from five healthy adults.

Beyond this particular receptor, the publication reports: Clonotypes shared by all four sorted-subset donors showed higher generation probabilities than non-shared clonotypes. Naive subsets generally had larger estimated clonotype richness than memory subsets did. Sharing across a handful of donors was observed for roughly 5.4% of naive CD4, over 3% of naive CD8, over 2% of memory CD4, and roughly 0.4% of memory CD8 clonotypes. Pairwise subsampling led to the expectation that sequencing depth would affect the degree of clonotype sharing among donors. Because the study included only a small number of donors, the genetic and exposure-history diversity represented was limited. Sampling was restricted to blood, and TCR repertoires in tissue are likely to differ from TCR repertoires in blood. Even with the large sequencing depth, rarefaction of the sorted-subset datasets indicated that sequencing was incomplete.

At the junction V is shortened by 2 bases and J by 4 bases, with 9 bases in between. Including cysteine and phenylalanine, the CDR3 has 14 amino acids. Left in the record is the CDR3 DNA by itself, 42 bases read in frame from the first base. The germline V gene encodes CDR1 SGHRS and CDR2 YFSETQ. Donors were healthy HIV-negative adults with no recently reported acute infections or vaccinations. Every donor was a Caucasian adult residing in Nashville, Tennessee, USA. Magnetic negative selection was used to enrich CD4+ T cells, after which naive cells were positively selected on CD45RA and the negative fraction became the memory subset. After blood collection by leukapheresis, PBMCs were isolated using Ficoll-Histopaque density gradient centrifugation and then cryopreserved in the vapor phase of liquid nitrogen. Analytical flow cytometry was used to check the purity and quantity of every magnetically sorted T cell population. Each sorted fraction had its genomic DNA isolated and then quantified by UV absorbance on a Nanodrop 2000c.

Using the deep immunoSEQ assay, TCR CDR3 regions were amplified from genomic DNA by multiplex PCR. Genomic DNA extracted from each cell subset was distributed evenly over all wells of several immunoSEQ 96-well plates, and each plate served as one replicate. For sorted subsets, around 200 ng genomic DNA, equal to tens of thousands of T cell genomes, was loaded into each replicate PCR. Purified libraries were measured with a Qubit 3.0 fluorometer, size-checked on a Bioanalyzer 2100, and measured again with the KAPA Library Quantification kit. Every immunoSEQ 96-well plate was sequenced on a separate single-read 150-cycle Illumina NextSeq 550 flow cell. Concerning the study's data processing: Because the immunoSEQ output held only junctional sequences and lacked quality scores, the filtering could not match the filtering applied to full-length reads. To assign V/J genes and CDR3, sequences were annotated using PyIR, a Python wrapper for IgBLAST v1.9, with IMGT germline references. Reads with weak V/J assignments (E-value above 1e-6), missing CDR3, stop codons, out-of-frame junctions, or ambiguous translated residues were removed. V3J clonotypes were defined as sequences sharing the same inferred V gene, J gene, and CDR3 amino acid sequence. To compute the percentage overlap between repertoires, the number of shared unique clonotypes was divided by the size of the smaller repertoire. RTK rarefaction, the Chao1 estimator, and Recon v2.1 estimates of unobserved clonotypes were used to assess repertoire richness. Generation probabilities for all TCRbeta clonotypes obtained by the gDNA method from a few donors were computed using OLGA. Here the immuneACCESS table is served through TCRdb, limited to in-frame sequences with V and J called. Missing clones are a known gap in these copies; in checked studies unresolved V genes cover under half, and the rest lacks a known reason. V and J calls and clone size are those listed in that table; D and trimming were worked out from the DNA. Here the sample has about 2.4 million clones; approximately 90% occur a single time. The leading ten clones occupy over 0.12% of the sample.

On this clone itself: Which antigen it targets is not known. It has no much larger one-base neighbor in the sample; base qualities were not kept.

This receptor was obtained from a man aged 18 to 29 in good health. The sample was naive CD4+ T cells sorted from blood. The cell subset or site tag for this specimen amounts to: CD45RA+ positively selected. The sequence is built from TRBV5-1 and TRBJ1-4, with the identity of the D gene unclear. The encoded CDR3 is CASSFGEFNEKLFF. The nucleotide sequence is given as TGCGCCAGCAGCTTCGGGGAGTTTAATGAAAAACTGTTTTTT.